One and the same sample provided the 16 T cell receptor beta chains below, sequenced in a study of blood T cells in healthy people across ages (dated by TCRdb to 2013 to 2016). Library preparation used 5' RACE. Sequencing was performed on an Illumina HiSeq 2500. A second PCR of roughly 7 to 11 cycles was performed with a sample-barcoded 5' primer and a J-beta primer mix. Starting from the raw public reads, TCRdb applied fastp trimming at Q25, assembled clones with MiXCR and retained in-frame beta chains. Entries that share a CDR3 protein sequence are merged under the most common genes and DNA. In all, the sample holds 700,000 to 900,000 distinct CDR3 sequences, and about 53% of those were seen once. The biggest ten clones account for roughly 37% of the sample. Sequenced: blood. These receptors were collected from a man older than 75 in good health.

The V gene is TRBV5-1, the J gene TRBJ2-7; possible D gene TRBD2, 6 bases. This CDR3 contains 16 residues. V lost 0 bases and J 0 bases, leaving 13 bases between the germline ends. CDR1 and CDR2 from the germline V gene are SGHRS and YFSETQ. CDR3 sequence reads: CASSLVRDSTSYEQYF. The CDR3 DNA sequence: TGCGCCAGCAGCTTGGTCCGGGACTCGACCTCCTACGAGCAGTACTTC. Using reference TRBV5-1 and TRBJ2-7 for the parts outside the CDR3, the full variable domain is KAGVTQTPRYLIKTRGQQVTLSCSPISGHRSVSWYQQTPGQGLQFLFEYFSETQRNKGNFPGRFSGRQFSNSRSEMNVSTLELGDSALYLCASSLVRDSTSYEQYFGPGTRLTVT.

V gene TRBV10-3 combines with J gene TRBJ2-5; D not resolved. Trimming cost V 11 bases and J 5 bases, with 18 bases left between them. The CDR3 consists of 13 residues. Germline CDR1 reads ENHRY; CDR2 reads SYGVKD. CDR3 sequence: CAVAVKTGETQYF. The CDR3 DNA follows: TGTGCCGTCGCTGTGAAAACCGGGGAGACCCAGTACTTC.

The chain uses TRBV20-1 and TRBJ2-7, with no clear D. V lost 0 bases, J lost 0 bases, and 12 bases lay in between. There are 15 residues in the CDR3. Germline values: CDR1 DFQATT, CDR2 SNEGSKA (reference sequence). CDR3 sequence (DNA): TGCAGTGCTAGAGATATAATCATGAGCTCCTACGAGCAGTACTTC. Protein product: CSARDIIMSSYEQYF.

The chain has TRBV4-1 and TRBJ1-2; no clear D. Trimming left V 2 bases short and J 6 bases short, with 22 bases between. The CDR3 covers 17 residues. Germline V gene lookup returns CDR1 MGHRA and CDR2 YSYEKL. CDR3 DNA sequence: TGCGCCAGCAGCCAAACCCGCGCCCGCGGGGAAAACCATGGCTACACCTTC. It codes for CASSQTRARGENHGYTF.

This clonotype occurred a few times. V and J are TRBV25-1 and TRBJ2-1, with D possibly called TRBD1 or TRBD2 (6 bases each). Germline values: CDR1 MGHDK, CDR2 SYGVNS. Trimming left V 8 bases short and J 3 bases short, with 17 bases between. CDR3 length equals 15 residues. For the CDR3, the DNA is TGTGCCAGCGGGGGGCAACAGGTGGGCTACAATGAGCAGTTCTTC. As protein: CASGGQQVGYNEQFF. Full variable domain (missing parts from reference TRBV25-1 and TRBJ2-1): EADIYQTPRYLVIGTGKKITLECSQTMGHDKMYWYQQDPGMELHLIHYSYGVNSTEKGDLSSESTVSRIRTEHFPLTLESARPSHTSQYLCASGGQQVGYNEQFFGPGTRLTVL.

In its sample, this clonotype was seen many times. CDR3 in amino acids: CASSEALGGRTENRYAYF. CDR3 coding DNA: TGTGCCAGCAGTGAAGCGCTGGGCGGGAGAACCGAGAACAGATACGCGTATTTT. J is TRBJ2-3 and V is TRBV2, with 7 bases identical to TRBD2. Germline-derived CDR1 and CDR2 are SNHLY and FYNNEI. V lost 0 bases, J lost 14 bases, and 23 bases stayed unmatched. The CDR3 is made up of 18 amino acids. Filled out from reference TRBV2 and TRBJ2-3, the complete variable domain reads EPEVTQTPSHQVTQMGQEVILRCVPISNHLYFYWYRQILGQKVEFLVSFYNNEISEKSEIFDDQFSVERPDGSNFTLKIRSTKLEDSAMYFCASSEALGGRTENRYAYFGPGTRLTVL.

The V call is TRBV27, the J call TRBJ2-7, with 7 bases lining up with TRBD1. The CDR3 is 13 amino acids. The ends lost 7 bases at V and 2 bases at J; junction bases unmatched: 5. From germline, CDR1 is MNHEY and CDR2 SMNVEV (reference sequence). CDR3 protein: CASMGDSTYEQYF. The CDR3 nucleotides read TGTGCCAGCATGGGGGACAGTACCTACGAGCAGTACTTC.

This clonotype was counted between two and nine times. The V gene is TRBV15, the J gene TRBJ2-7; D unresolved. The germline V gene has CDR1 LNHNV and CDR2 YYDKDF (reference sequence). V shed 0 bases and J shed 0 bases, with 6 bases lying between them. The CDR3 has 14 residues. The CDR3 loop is CATSRDRYSYEQYF. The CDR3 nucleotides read TGTGCCACCAGCAGAGATAGGTACTCCTACGAGCAGTACTTC.

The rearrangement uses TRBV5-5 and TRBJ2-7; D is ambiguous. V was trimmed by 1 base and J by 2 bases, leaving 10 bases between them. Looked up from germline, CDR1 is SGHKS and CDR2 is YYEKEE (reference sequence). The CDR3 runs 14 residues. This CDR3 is CASSLRLATYEQYF. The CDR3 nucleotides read TGTGCCAGCAGCTTGAGGTTGGCCACCTACGAGCAGTACTTC.

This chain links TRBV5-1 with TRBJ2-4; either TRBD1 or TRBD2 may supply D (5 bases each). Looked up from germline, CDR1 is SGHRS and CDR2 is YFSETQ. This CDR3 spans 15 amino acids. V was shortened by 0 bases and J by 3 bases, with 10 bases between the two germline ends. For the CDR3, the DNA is TGCGCCAGCAGCTTGGAAGGGGACGGCAAAAACATTCAGTACTTC. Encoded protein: CASSLEGDGKNIQYF.

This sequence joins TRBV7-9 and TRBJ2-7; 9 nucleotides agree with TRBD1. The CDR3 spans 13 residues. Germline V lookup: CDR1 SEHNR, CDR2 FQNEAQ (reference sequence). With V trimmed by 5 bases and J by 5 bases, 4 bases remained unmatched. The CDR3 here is CASSRTGVDEQYF. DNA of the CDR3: TGTGCCAGCAGCCGGACAGGGGTGGACGAGCAGTACTTC.

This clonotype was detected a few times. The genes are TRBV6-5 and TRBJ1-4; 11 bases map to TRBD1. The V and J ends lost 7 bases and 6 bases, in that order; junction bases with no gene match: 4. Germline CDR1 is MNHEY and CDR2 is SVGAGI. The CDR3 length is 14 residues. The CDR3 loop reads CASTRGQGDEKLFF. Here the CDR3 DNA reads TGTGCCAGCACCCGGGGACAGGGGGATGAAAAACTGTTTTTT.

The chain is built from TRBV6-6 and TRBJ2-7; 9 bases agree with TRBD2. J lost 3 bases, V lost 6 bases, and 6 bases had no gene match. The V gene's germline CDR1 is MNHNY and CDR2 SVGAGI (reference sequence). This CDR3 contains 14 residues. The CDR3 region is CASRVAGENYEQYF. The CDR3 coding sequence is TGTGCCAGCAGAGTAGCGGGAGAAAACTACGAGCAGTACTTC.

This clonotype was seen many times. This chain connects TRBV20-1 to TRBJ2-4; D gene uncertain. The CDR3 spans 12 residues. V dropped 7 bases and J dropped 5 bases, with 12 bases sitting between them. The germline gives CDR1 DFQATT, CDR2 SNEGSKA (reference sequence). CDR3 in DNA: TGCAGTGTAGAGTACAGTCAAAACATTCAGTACTTC. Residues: CSVEYSQNIQYF.

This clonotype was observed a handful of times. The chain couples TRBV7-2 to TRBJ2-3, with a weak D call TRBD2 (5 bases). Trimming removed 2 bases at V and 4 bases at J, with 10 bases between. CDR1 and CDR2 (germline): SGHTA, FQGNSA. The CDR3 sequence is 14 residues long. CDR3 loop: CASSLSYGADTQYF. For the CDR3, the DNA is TGTGCCAGCAGCTTAAGTTACGGGGCAGATACGCAGTATTTT.

CDR3 region: CAISVSSAGANVLTF. DNA of the CDR3: TGTGCCATCAGTGTATCCAGTGCGGGGGCCAACGTCCTGACTTTC. V gene TRBV10-3 combines with J gene TRBJ2-6; D is unresolved. Germline CDR1 ENHRY, CDR2 SYGVKD. Trimming removed 4 bases from V and 4 bases from J, with 11 bases in between. This CDR3 spans 15 amino acids.